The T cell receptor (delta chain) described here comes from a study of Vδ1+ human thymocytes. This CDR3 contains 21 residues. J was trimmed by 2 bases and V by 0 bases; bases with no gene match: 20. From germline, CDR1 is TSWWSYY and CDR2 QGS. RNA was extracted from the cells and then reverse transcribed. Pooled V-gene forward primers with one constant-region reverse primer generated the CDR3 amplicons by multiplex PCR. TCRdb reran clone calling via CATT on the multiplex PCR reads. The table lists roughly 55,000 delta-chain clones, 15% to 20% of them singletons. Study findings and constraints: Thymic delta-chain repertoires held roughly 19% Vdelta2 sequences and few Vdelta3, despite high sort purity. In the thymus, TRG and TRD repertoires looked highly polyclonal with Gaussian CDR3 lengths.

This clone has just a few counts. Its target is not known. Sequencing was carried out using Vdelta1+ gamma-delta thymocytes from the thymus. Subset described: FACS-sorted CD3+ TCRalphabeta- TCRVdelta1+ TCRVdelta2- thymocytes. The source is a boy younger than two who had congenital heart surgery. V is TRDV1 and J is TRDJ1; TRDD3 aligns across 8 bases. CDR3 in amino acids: CALGELFPLRHWGFLTDKLIF. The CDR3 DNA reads TGTGCTCTTGGGGAACTCTTCCCTCTACGCCACTGGGGGTTCTTAACCGATAAACTCATCTTT.